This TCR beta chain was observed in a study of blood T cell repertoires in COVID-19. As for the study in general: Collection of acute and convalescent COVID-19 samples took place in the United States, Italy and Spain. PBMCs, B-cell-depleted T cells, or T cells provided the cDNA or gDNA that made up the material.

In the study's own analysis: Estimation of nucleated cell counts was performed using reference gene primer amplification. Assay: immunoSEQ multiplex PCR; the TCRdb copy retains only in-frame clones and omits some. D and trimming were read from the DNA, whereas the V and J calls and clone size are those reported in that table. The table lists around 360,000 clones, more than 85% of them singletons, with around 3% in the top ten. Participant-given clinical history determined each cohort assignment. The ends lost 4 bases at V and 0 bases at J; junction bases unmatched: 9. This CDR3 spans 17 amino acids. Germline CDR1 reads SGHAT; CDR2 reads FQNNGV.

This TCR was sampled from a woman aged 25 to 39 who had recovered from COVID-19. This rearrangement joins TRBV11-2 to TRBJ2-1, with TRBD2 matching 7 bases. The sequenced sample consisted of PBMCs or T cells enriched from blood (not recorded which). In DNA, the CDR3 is TGTGCCAGCAGCTCCGGTCGACTAGCCCTCTCCTACAATGAGCAGTTCTTC. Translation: CASSSGRLALSYNEQFF.